This T cell receptor (beta chain) was recorded in a study of early T cells in non-severe SARS-CoV-2 infection. Overall study: Chains were not paired, and sequencing was done on bulk RNA from unsorted whole blood. Study results and limitations: The matching step, a VDJdb search, favored anti-spike CD8 responses and missed private and CD4 specificities.

Individual cDNA molecules each received unique molecular identifiers attached to them. A single record per CDR3 protein comes from TCRdb applying MiXCR to the 5' RACE reads. The sample gives 70,000 to 95,000 distinct CDR3 sequences, about 16% of which show up once; approximately 2.9% is in the top ten. Comment on this clonotype: As yet, its antigen is unknown.

CDR1 is MDHEN, CDR2 SYDVKM, per germline. V shed 7 bases and J shed 4 bases, with 20 bases lying between them. This CDR3 has 15 amino acids. This chain links TRBV28 with TRBJ2-7; TRBD1 is a possible D gene (6 bases). Input material: whole blood. The clonotype was recovered from an adult who was a healthcare worker with PCR-confirmed SARS-CoV-2 infection or an uninfected control (not recorded which). DNA of the CDR3: TGTGCCAGCACCCGACCACAGGGACCTAATTACGAGCAGTACTTC. Translated, it gives CASTRPQGPNYEQYF.